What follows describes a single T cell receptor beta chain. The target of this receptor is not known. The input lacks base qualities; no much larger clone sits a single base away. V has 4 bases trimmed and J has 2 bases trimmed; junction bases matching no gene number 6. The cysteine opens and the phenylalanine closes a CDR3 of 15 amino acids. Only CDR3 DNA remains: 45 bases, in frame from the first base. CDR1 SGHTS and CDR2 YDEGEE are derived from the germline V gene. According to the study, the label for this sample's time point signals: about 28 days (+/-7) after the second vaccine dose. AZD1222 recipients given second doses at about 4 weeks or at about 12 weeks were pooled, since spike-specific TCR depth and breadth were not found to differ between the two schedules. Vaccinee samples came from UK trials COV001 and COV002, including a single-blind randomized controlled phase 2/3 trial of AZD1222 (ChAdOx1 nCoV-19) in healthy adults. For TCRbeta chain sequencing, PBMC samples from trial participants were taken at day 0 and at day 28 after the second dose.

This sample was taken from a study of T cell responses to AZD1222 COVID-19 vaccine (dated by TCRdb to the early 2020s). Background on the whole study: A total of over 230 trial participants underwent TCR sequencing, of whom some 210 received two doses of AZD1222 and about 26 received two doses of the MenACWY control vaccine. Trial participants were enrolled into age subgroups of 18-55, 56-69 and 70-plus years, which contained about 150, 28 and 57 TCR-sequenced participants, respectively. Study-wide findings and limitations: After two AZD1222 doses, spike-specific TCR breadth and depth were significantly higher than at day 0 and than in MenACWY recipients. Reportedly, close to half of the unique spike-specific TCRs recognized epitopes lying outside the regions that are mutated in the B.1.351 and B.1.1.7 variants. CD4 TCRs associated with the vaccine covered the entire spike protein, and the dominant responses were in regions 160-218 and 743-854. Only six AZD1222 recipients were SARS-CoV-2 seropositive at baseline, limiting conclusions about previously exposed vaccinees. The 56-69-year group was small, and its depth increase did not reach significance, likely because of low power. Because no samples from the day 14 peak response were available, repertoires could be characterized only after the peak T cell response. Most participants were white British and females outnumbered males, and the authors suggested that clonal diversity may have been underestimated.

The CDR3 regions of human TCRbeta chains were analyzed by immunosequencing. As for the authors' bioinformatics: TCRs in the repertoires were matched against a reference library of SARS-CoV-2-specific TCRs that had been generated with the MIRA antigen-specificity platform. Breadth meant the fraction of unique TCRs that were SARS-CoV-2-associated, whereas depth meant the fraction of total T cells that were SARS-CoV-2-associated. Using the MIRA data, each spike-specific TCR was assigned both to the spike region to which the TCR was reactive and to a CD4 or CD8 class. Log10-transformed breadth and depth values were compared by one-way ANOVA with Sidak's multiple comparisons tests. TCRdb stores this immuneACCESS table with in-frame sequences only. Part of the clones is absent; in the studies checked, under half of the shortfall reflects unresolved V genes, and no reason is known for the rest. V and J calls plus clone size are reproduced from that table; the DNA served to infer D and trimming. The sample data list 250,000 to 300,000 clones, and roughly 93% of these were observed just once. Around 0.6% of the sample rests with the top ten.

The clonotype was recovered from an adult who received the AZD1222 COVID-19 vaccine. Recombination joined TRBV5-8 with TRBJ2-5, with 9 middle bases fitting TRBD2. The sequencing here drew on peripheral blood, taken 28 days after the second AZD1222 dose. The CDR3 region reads CASSRRLAGQETQYF. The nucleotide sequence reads TGTGCCAGCAGCCGAAGGCTAGCGGGACAAGAGACCCAGTACTTC.